Below are 5 T cell receptor beta chains sequenced from a single sample in a study of blood T cell repertoires in COVID-19. Data came from immunoSEQ multiplex PCR; TCRdb stores just in-frame clones and leaves some out. This sample has around 140,000 clones, with around 87% found just once. Sequenced: PBMCs or T cells enriched from blood (not recorded which). Every receptor here comes from a man aged 55-75 years who had recovered from COVID-19.

CDR3 loop: CASSPWDIHGYTF. CDR3 sequence (DNA): TGTGCCAGCAGTCCCTGGGACATCCATGGCTACACCTTC. This chain joins TRBV12-3 or TRBV12-4 and TRBJ1-2; possible D gene TRBD1, 6 bases. The V gene lost 5 bases and the J gene lost 6 bases, with 13 bases spanning the gap. The CDR3 is 13 amino acids.

The chain combines TRBV5-4 with TRBJ2-2; 7 nucleotides match TRBD2. V shed 0 bases and J 4 bases; nucleotides not matched to a gene: 6. Germline V gene data show CDR1 as SGHNT and CDR2 as YYREEE (reference sequence). The length of the CDR3 is 16 residues. The CDR3 region is CASSLDRGGTTGELFF. For the CDR3, the DNA is TGTGCCAGCAGCTTGGATCGGGGAGGGACCACCGGGGAGCTGTTTTTT.

This chain joins TRBV11-2 and TRBJ1-4; a possible D gene is TRBD1 (5 bases). Germline V gene data show CDR1 as SGHAT and CDR2 as FQNNGV. V lost 9 bases and J 0 bases, leaving 11 bases between the germline ends. The CDR3 covers 14 residues. For the CDR3, the DNA is TGTGCCAGTACACGGGGGGCAACTAATGAAAAACTGTTTTTT. Protein product: CASTRGATNEKLFF.

The V gene is TRBV29-1, the J gene TRBJ2-5; maybe TRBD1 (6 bases). The CDR3 contains 14 residues. The germline V gene encodes CDR1 SQVTM and CDR2 ANQGSEA. V was trimmed by 4 bases and J by 5 bases, leaving 17 bases between them. The CDR3 sequence: CSVGLGTGWETQYF. CDR3 in DNA: TGCAGCGTTGGATTGGGAACAGGGTGGGAGACCCAGTACTTC.

The CDR3 DNA sequence: TGCGCCAGCAGCTTGGGCCCAAGCGGGGGGAGCACCGGGGAGCTGTTTTTT. Amino acids: CASSLGPSGGSTGELFF. The V and J genes are TRBV5-1 and TRBJ2-2; 9 bases agree with TRBD2. The CDR3 has 17 amino acids. The germline gives CDR1 SGHRS, CDR2 YFSETQ. V lost 0 bases to trimming and J lost 4 bases; unmatched junction nucleotides: 7.